This T cell receptor (beta chain) was identified in a study of blood T cell repertoires in COVID-19. Whole-study context: Specimens from acute and convalescent COVID-19 originated in the United States, Italy and Spain. From T cells, B-cell-depleted T cells, or PBMCs came the material, which was cDNA or gDNA.

Authors' methods: Estimates of nucleated cell counts were drawn from the amplification of reference gene primers. Clones were read by immunoSEQ multiplex PCR, and TCRdb kept only the in-frame ones, dropping some. Clone size and V and J calls were adopted from that table, with D and trimming inferred from the DNA. The data show around 260,000 clones, with around 83% seen just once and less than 4% held by the top ten. The CDR3 is 15 residues long. CDR1 and CDR2 (germline): LGHDT, YNNKEL (reference sequence). Trimming cost V 2 bases and J 0 bases, with 10 bases left between them. The V gene is TRBV3-1 (or the pseudogene TRBV3-2), the J gene TRBJ1-2; unclear D gene. The TCR sequence derives from a man younger than 30 with active or convalescent COVID-19. Sequencing was carried out using peripheral blood. The CDR3 DNA reads TGTGCCAGCAGCCAAAGCGCCAGCTCTAACTATGGCTACACCTTC. This translates into CASSQSASSNYGYTF.